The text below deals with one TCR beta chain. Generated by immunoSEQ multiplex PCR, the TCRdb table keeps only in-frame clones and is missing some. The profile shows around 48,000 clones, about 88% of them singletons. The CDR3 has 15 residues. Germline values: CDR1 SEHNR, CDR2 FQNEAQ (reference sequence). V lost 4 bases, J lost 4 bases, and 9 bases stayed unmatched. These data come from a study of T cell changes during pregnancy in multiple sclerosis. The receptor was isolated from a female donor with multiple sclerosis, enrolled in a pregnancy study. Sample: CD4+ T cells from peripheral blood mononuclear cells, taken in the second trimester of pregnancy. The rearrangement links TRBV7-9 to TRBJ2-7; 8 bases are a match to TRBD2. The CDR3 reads CASSSGREVGYEQYF. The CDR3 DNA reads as TGTGCCAGCAGCTCAGGGCGGGAGGTGGGATACGAGCAGTACTTC.